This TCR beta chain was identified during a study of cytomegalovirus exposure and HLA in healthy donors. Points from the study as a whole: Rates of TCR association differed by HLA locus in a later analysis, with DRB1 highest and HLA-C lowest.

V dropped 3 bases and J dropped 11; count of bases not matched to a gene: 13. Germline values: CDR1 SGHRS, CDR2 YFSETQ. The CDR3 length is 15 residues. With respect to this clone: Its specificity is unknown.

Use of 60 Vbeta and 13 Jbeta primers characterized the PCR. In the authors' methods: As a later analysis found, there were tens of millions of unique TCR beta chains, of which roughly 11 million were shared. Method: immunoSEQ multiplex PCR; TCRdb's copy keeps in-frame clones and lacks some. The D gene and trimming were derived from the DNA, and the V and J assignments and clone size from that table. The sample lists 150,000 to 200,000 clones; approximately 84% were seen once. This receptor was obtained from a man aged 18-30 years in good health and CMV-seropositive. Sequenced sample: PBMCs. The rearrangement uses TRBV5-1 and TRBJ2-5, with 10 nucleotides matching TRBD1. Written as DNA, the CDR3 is TGCGCCAGCAGCTCTAGAGGGACCGGGACAGGGGAGCAGTACTTC. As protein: CASSSRGTGTGEQYF.